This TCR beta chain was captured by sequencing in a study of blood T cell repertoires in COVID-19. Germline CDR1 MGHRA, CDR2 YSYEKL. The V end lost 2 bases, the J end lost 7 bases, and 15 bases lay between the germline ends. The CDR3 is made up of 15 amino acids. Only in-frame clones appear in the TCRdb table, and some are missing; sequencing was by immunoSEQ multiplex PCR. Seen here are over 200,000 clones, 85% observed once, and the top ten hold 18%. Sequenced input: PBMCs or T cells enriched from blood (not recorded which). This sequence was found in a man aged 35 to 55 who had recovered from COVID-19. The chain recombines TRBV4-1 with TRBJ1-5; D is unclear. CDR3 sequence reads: CASSQLRWPDQPQHF. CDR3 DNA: TGCGCCAGCAGCCAACTGCGGTGGCCTGACCAGCCCCAGCATTTT.